These 27 T cell receptor beta chains came from one sample sequenced in a study of cytomegalovirus exposure and HLA in healthy donors. The study ran its PCR with 60 Vbeta and 13 Jbeta primers. TCRdb's table, derived via immunoSEQ multiplex PCR, lists solely in-frame clones and lacks some. This specimen shows about 40,000 clones; the ten leading clones hold about 8.9%. What was sequenced was PBMCs. These receptors were obtained from a man between 35 and 55 years old in good health and CMV-seropositive.

This chain's CDR3 is CASSFSGRSKYEQYF. The CDR3 region has the DNA TGTGCCAGCAGCTTTAGCGGGAGAAGTAAGTACGAGCAGTACTTC. V gene TRBV11-3 combines with J gene TRBJ2-7, with TRBD2 matching 9 bases. J gave up 4 bases and V 3 bases, and 7 bases lay outside the gene matches. CDR3 length: 15 amino acids. Per germline, CDR1 SGHNT and CDR2 YENEEA.

J is TRBJ2-7 and V is TRBV5-6, with 7 bases matching TRBD1. With 4 bases clipped from V and 0 bases from J, the junction kept 7 bases outside the gene matches. There are 15 residues in the CDR3. From germline, CDR1 is SGHDT and CDR2 YYEEEE. CDR3 region: CASSLDRNNSYEQYF. CDR3 nucleotide sequence: TGTGCCAGCAGCCTGGACAGGAACAACTCCTACGAGCAGTACTTC. Filled out from reference TRBV5-6 and TRBJ2-7, the complete variable domain reads DAGVTQSPTHLIKTRGQQVTLRCSPKSGHDTVSWYQQALGQGPQFIFQYYEEEERQRGNFPDRFSGHQFPNYSSELNVNALLLGDSALYLCASSLDRNNSYEQYFGPGTRLTVT.

The V gene is TRBV5-4, the J gene TRBJ2-6; tentative D call: TRBD1 (6 bases). The length of the CDR3 is 15 residues. Germline CDR1 reads SGHNT; CDR2 reads YYREEE (reference sequence). Trimming pared 4 bases from V and 1 base from J, leaving 9 bases between. The CDR3 spells CASSLGASGANVLTF. The CDR3 bases are TGTGCCAGCAGCCTGGGGGCATCTGGGGCCAACGTCCTGACTTTC. The variable domain in full, with the rest retrieved from reference TRBV5-4 and TRBJ2-6, is ETGVTQSPTHLIKTRGQQVTLRCSSQSGHNTVSWYQQALGQGPQFIFQYYREEENGRGNFPPRFSGLQFPNYSSELNVNALELDDSALYLCASSLGASGANVLTFGAGSRLTVL.

The chain couples TRBV5-4 to TRBJ1-2; unclear D gene. Germline V gene sequence: CDR1 SGHNT, CDR2 YYREEE (reference sequence). The CDR3 sequence is 16 residues long. V shed 3 bases and J shed 6 bases, with 21 bases lying between them. Here the CDR3 reads CASSSPGGRLLDGYTF. For the CDR3, the DNA is TGTGCCAGCAGCTCCCCCGGCGGGCGTCTCCTAGATGGCTACACCTTC.

The rearrangement uses TRBV5-1 and TRBJ1-1; D unresolved. The CDR3 runs 17 residues. The V end lost 3 bases, the J end lost 1 base, and 19 bases lay between the germline ends. Germline CDR1 SGHRS, CDR2 YFSETQ. The CDR3 loop reads CASSSQLGGPKNTEAFF. DNA for the CDR3: TGCGCCAGCAGCTCCCAATTGGGAGGACCGAAGAACACTGAAGCTTTCTTT.

The chain uses TRBV4-1 and TRBJ1-5; the D is unclear. Germline-derived CDR1 and CDR2 are MGHRA and YSYEKL. CDR3 length equals 14 residues. Trimming removed 2 bases from V and 4 bases from J, with 9 bases in between. The CDR3 region has the DNA TGCGCCAGCAGCCAATGGCCGGAGAATCAGCCCCAGCATTTT. This gives the protein CASSQWPENQPQHF.

This chain joins TRBV10-1 and TRBJ2-2, with D perhaps matching TRBD2 (7 bases). Trimming stripped 4 bases from V and 5 bases from J, with 17 bases between. The CDR3 is 16 residues long. The V gene's germline CDR1 is WNHNN and CDR2 SYGVQD (reference sequence). The CDR3 region is CASSVGGAPGTGELFF. The CDR3 DNA sequence: TGCGCCAGCAGTGTGGGGGGGGCCCCAGGAACCGGGGAGCTGTTTTTT.

The chain joins TRBV7-9 to TRBJ2-1, with TRBD2 as a possible D gene (5 bases). V dropped 3 bases and J dropped 5 bases, with 11 bases sitting between them. CDR1 and CDR2 (germline): SEHNR, FQNEAQ (reference sequence). This CDR3 comprises 14 residues. The CDR3 protein is CASSLRTGDNEQFF. The DNA for the CDR3 is TGTGCCAGCAGCTTGAGGACTGGGGACAATGAGCAGTTCTTC.

The gene calls are TRBV4-2 and TRBJ1-4; 9 bases map to TRBD1. Unmatched junction bases numbered 19, after V lost 1 base and J lost 10 bases. The CDR3 totals 19 residues. From germline, CDR1 is LGHNA and CDR2 YNFKEQ. The DNA for the CDR3 is TGTGCCAGCAGCCAAGCCGGCACAGGGGGCCCCTCTTACGAGGGAAAACTGTTTTTT. Translated: CASSQAGTGGPSYEGKLFF.

The chain has TRBV19 and TRBJ2-7; 11 nucleotides line up with TRBD1. The V and J ends lost 5 bases and 2 bases, in that order; junction bases with no gene match: 14. The CDR3 totals 18 residues. Germline-derived CDR1 and CDR2 are LNHDA and SQIVND (reference sequence). The CDR3 nucleotides read TGTGCCAGTAGTCTCGGAGCCACCGGGACAGGGGGGGCCTACGAGCAGTACTTC. Amino acid sequence: CASSLGATGTGGAYEQYF.

The chain employs TRBV29-1 and TRBJ2-1, with TRBD2 matching 8 bases. Looked up from germline, CDR1 is SQVTM and CDR2 is ANQGSEA. CDR3 size: 12 residues. The junction had 5 bases not matched to a gene; V was cut back by 7 bases and J by 6 bases. The CDR3 loop is CSGIAGLNEQFF. CDR3 sequence (DNA): TGCAGCGGGATAGCGGGACTCAATGAGCAGTTCTTC.

Here the CDR3 reads CASSPTSTTYEQYF. The DNA of the CDR3 is TGTGCCAGCAGCCCGACTAGCACTACCTACGAGCAGTACTTC. This chain joins TRBV9 and TRBJ2-7; 7 bases match TRBD2. The trim removed 4 bases at V and 2 bases at J, leaving 6 bases unmatched. The CDR3 is 14 amino acids. The germline V gene has CDR1 SGDLS and CDR2 YYNGEE. Filled out from reference TRBV9 and TRBJ2-7, the complete variable domain reads DSGVTQTPKHLITATGQRVTLRCSPRSGDLSVYWYQQSLDQGLQFLIQYYNGEERAKGNILERFSAQQFPDLHSELNLSSLELGDSALYFCASSPTSTTYEQYFGPGTRLTVT.

This sequence joins TRBV7-2 and TRBJ2-5; 9 bases fit TRBD2. V trimming: 3 bases; J trimming: 5 bases; junction bases outside the gene matches: 7. Germline lookup yields CDR1 SGHTA and CDR2 FQGNSA. This CDR3 region has 15 residues. CDR3 residues: CASSLGGRAGETQYF. In DNA form, the CDR3 reads TGTGCCAGCAGCTTGGGCGGGAGGGCCGGGGAGACCCAGTACTTC.

This CDR3 reads CATSSPLRGANEKLFF. CDR3 coding DNA: TGTGCCACCAGCAGTCCCCTCAGGGGTGCTAATGAAAAACTGTTTTTT. V usage is TRBV15 and J usage is TRBJ1-4, with D perhaps matching TRBD1 (6 bases). Germline-derived CDR1 and CDR2 are LNHNV and YYDKDF (reference sequence). Trimming stripped 3 bases from V and 3 bases from J, with 14 bases between. The CDR3 is made up of 16 amino acids.

The gene calls are TRBV19 and TRBJ2-1; 8 positions match TRBD2. Germline V CDR1 and CDR2: LNHDA, SQIVND (reference sequence). The CDR3 is 17 residues long. Trimming cost V 7 bases and J 3 bases; bases outside gene matches: 14. Written as DNA, the CDR3 is TGTGCCAGTAACCCGACTTATTCGGGAGGGAACTACAATGAGCAGTTCTTC. This codes for CASNPTYSGGNYNEQFF.

This chain uses TRBV7-9 with TRBJ2-1; no firm D call. This CDR3 comprises 12 residues. Trimming cost V 5 bases and J 4 bases, with 6 bases left between them. Germline V CDR1 and CDR2: SEHNR, FQNEAQ (reference sequence). CDR3 nucleotide sequence: TGTGCCAGCAGCCCTAAATACAATGAGCAGTTCTTC. This sequence encodes CASSPKYNEQFF. The whole variable domain, remainder taken from reference TRBV7-9 and TRBJ2-1, is DTGVSQNPRHKITKRGQNVTFRCDPISEHNRLYWYRQTLGQGPEFLTYFQNEAQLEKSRLLSDRFSAERPKGSFSTLEIQRTEQGDSAMYLCASSPKYNEQFFGPGTRLTVL.

V gene TRBV2 combines with J gene TRBJ1-6; TRBD1 aligns across 8 bases. CDR1 is SNHLY, CDR2 FYNNEI, per germline. The CDR3 sequence is 13 residues long. V was clipped by 6 bases and J by 5 bases; unmatched bases: 0. CDR3 protein: CASSRGHNSPLHF. DNA of the CDR3: TGTGCCAGCAGCAGGGGGCATAATTCACCCCTCCACTTT.

The chain carries TRBV11-3 and TRBJ2-7, with a possible D match to TRBD1 (5 bases). CDR1 is SGHNT and CDR2 is YENEEA in the germline V gene. CDR3 size: 14 residues. Between the trimmed V and J ends, which lost 2 bases and 3 bases, there was a span of 11 bases. The DNA for the CDR3 is TGTGCCAGCAGCTTAAGCGCAGGGCGCTACGAGCAGTACTTC. It yields the protein CASSLSAGRYEQYF.

The chain carries TRBV6-6 and TRBJ2-1, with 10 bases lining up with TRBD2. Germline CDR1 reads MNHNY; CDR2 reads SVGAGI (reference sequence). The CDR3 covers 15 residues. The J segment lost 5 bases and the V segment lost 5 bases, leaving 6 bases of the junction unmatched. This CDR3 reads CASSVASGGNNEQFF. CDR3 bases: TGTGCCAGCAGTGTGGCTAGCGGGGGCAACAATGAGCAGTTCTTC.

The chain has TRBV27 and TRBJ1-4, with a weak D call TRBD1 (6 bases). The CDR3 runs to 14 residues. The germline V gene encodes CDR1 MNHEY and CDR2 SMNVEV (reference sequence). V gave up 5 bases and J gave up 7 bases, with 14 bases separating them. The CDR3 sequence: CASSRLGQPEKLFF. The CDR3, as DNA: TGTGCCAGCAGTCGCCTCGGACAGCCTGAAAAACTGTTTTTT. Filled out from reference TRBV27 and TRBJ1-4, the complete variable domain reads EAQVTQNPRYLITVTGKKLTVTCSQNMNHEYMSWYRQDPGLGLRQIYYSMNVEVTDKGDVPEGYKVSRKEKRNFPLILESPSPNQTSLYFCASSRLGQPEKLFFGSGTQLSVL.

This sequence joins TRBV6-1 and TRBJ2-7; TRBD1 matches at 8 bases. The J segment lost 7 bases and the V segment lost 1 base, leaving 6 bases of the junction unmatched. The length of the CDR3 is 14 residues. Germline V CDR1 and CDR2: MNHNS, SASEGT. CDR3 in DNA: TGTGCCAGCAGTGAAGATACAGGGGGACGGGAGCAGTACTTC. It encodes CASSEDTGGREQYF.

The CDR3 here is CATSSVAGVYEQYF. The CDR3 DNA is TGTGCCACCAGCAGTGTAGCGGGAGTCTACGAGCAGTACTTC. The gene calls are TRBV15 and TRBJ2-7; 9 nucleotides agree with TRBD2. Germline CDR1 LNHNV, CDR2 YYDKDF (reference sequence). V dropped 3 bases and J dropped 3; count of bases not matched to a gene: 3. The CDR3 is made up of 14 amino acids.

J is TRBJ1-2 and V is TRBV2; tentative D call: TRBD1 (6 bases). The V gene lost 7 bases and the J gene lost 2 bases, with 29 bases spanning the gap. Per germline, CDR1 SNHLY and CDR2 FYNNEI. The CDR3 runs to 19 residues. CDR3 sequence (DNA): TGTGCCAGCACCTTCCCCCGGGTTGCGAAAACAGGGCCCAACTATGGCTACACCTTC. Protein sequence: CASTFPRVAKTGPNYGYTF.

The CDR3 region has the DNA TGTGCCAGCAGCCGGGGCTACACCTTC. It codes for CASSRGYTF. The chain links TRBV21-1 to TRBJ1-2. TRBV21-1 is a pseudogene locus. The CDR3 length is 9 residues.

This rearrangement joins TRBV5-1 to TRBJ2-1; 13 nucleotides align to TRBD2. Germline V gene data show CDR1 as SGHRS and CDR2 as YFSETQ. The CDR3 extends over 15 amino acids. The ends lost 1 base at V and 8 bases at J; junction bases unmatched: 3. The CDR3 region is CASSLLGLAGYEQFF. The CDR3 nucleotides read TGCGCCAGCAGCTTGTTGGGACTAGCGGGATATGAGCAGTTCTTC.

Of note for this clone: At one end, the junction sequence differs from germline, possibly due to a read error. V usage is TRBV11-2 and J usage is TRBJ1-4; TRBD1 matches at 10 bases. This CDR3 spans 15 amino acids. Looked up from germline, CDR1 is SGHAT and CDR2 is FQNNGV. In DNA, the CDR3 is TGTGCCAGCAGGTTGACAGGGGGCTCTAAGGAAAAACTGTTTTTT. This translates into CASRLTGGSKEKLFF.

The chain links TRBV6-6 to TRBJ2-5, with a possible D match to TRBD1 (10 bases). V was pared by 8 bases and J by 11 bases, with 24 bases between. The CDR3 is 14 residues long. CDR1 and CDR2 from the germline V gene are MNHNY and SVGAGI (reference sequence). CDR3 sequence reads: CASGGGDRGLEQYF. DNA of the CDR3: TGTGCCAGCGGCGGGGGGGACAGGGGATTAGAGCAGTACTTC.